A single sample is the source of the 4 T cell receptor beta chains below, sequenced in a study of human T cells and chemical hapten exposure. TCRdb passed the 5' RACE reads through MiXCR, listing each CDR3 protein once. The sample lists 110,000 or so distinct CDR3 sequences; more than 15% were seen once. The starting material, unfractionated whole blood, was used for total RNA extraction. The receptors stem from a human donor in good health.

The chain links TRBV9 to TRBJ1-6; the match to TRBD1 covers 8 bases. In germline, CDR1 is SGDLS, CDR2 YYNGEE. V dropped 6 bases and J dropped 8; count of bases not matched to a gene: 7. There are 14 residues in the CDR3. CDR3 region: CASTRTGRDSPLHF. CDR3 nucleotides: TGTGCCAGCACCCGGACAGGGAGGGATTCACCCCTCCACTTT. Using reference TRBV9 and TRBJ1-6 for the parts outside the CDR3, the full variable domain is DSGVTQTPKHLITATGQRVTLRCSPRSGDLSVYWYQQSLDQGLQFLIQYYNGEERAKGNILERFSAQQFPDLHSELNLSSLELGDSALYFCASTRTGRDSPLHFGNGTRLTVT.

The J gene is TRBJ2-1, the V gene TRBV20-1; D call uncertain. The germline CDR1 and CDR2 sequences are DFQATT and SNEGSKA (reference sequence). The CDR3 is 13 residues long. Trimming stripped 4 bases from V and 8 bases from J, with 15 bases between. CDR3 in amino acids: CSATPLAVDEQFF. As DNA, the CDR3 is TGCAGTGCTACACCACTGGCCGTGGATGAGCAGTTCTTC.

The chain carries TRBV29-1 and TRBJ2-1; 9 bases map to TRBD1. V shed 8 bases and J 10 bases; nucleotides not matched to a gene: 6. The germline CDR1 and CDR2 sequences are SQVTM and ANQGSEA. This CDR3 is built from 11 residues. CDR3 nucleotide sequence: TGCAGCTCACAGGGGGCGGGGGAGCAGTTCTTC. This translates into CSSQGAGEQFF.

The CDR3: CASSQEFSALFF. The CDR3 DNA follows: TGTGCCAGCAGCCAAGAATTCTCGGCATTGTTTTTT. The V call is TRBV3-1, the J call TRBJ1-4, with D uncertain. The CDR3 is made up of 12 amino acids. Trimming shortened V by 0 bases and J by 15 bases, and 11 bases separated the two germline ends. From germline, CDR1 is LGHDT and CDR2 YNNKEL (reference sequence).